This TCR beta chain is drawn from a study of T cell repertoires in cytomegalovirus infection. About the research overall: Shared public TCR beta signatures pointed to both CMV infection and a matching HLA type. Overall study findings and caveats: There were HLA-C-restricted CMV-specific TCR beta clonotypes dominating the ex vivo response. Identification of carriers of CMV plus the relevant HLA was achieved through cumulative public TCR beta family frequency.

On this clonotype itself: Its antigen is currently unknown.

Germline loops: CDR1 SGHTA, CDR2 FQGNSA. The ends lost 2 bases at V and 4 bases at J; junction bases unmatched: 5. The CDR3 sequence is 15 residues long. MiXCR, applied by TCRdb to the reads, yields one record per CDR3 protein. The sample contains fewer than 300,000 distinct CDR3 sequences, over 20% of which appear only once. This clonotype was obtained from a human donor in good health (CMV status not recorded). Some clones in this sample may be carry-over from other donors' samples. The sample taken for sequencing was PBMCs. The J gene is TRBJ2-7, the V gene TRBV7-2, with 10 bases matching TRBD1. The CDR3 is CASSLRQGAWYEQYF. CDR3 nucleotides: TGTGCCAGCAGCTTAAGACAGGGGGCTTGGTACGAGCAGTACTTC.